One sample yielded the 19 T cell receptor beta chains listed below, sequenced in a study of blood T cell repertoires in COVID-19. TCRdb's copy holds only in-frame clones and misses some; the assay was immunoSEQ multiplex PCR. The table lists almost 55,000 clones, over 70% of them singletons. The specimen was peripheral blood. These receptors were collected from a human donor in a cohort sampled during active COVID-19.

The CDR3 nucleotides are TGTGCCAGTAGTATAATTGGCAGGGAGGGCTATGGCTACACCTTC. This gives the protein CASSIIGREGYGYTF. The rearrangement uses TRBV19 and TRBJ1-2; the D gene is possibly TRBD1 (5 bases). Trimming took off 2 bases at V and 4 bases at J, with 14 bases between the two ends. CDR1 is LNHDA, CDR2 SQIVND, per germline (reference sequence). This CDR3 contains 15 residues.

This chain uses TRBV12-3 or TRBV12-4 with TRBJ2-1; 9 nucleotides align to TRBD2. The length of the CDR3 is 12 residues. V lost 5 bases and J lost 10; bases outside the gene matches: 3. The CDR3 region is CASSDLAGEQFF. CDR3 nucleotide sequence: TGTGCCAGCAGTGACCTAGCGGGGGAGCAGTTCTTC.

The genes are TRBV7-2 and TRBJ2-5, with a possible D match to TRBD1 (6 bases). Germline CDR1 and CDR2: SGHTA and FQGNSA. Trimming removed 5 bases at V and 5 bases at J, with 18 bases between. This CDR3 has 15 residues. As DNA, the CDR3 is TGTGCCAGCAGCCATTCCAGTGGGGGCGGGGAGACCCAGTACTTC. Residues: CASSHSSGGGETQYF. The complete variable domain, with remaining parts taken from reference TRBV7-2 and TRBJ2-5, reads GAGVSQSPSNKVTEKGKDVELRCDPISGHTALYWYRQSLGQGLEFLIYFQGNSAPDKSGLPSDRFSAERTGGSVSTLTIQRTQQEDSAVYLCASSHSSGGGETQYFGPGTRLLVL.

The chain couples TRBV6-5 to TRBJ1-4; TRBD1 agrees at 8 bases. Germline V gives CDR1 MNHEY, CDR2 SVGAGI. The CDR3 extends over 14 amino acids. V was clipped by 7 bases and J by 8 bases; unmatched bases: 9. CDR3 DNA sequence: TGTGCCAGCACAACGGGGACAGGTAGCGAAAAACTGTTTTTT. It translates to CASTTGTGSEKLFF.

The rearrangement links TRBV5-1 to TRBJ2-5, with D perhaps matching TRBD2 (5 bases). The CDR3 spans 10 residues. With 7 bases removed from V and 5 bases from J, the gap between germline ends came to 6 bases. Germline loops: CDR1 SGHRS, CDR2 YFSETQ. CDR3 amino acids: CASGGETQYF. CDR3 DNA: TGCGCCAGCGGCGGGGAGACCCAGTACTTC.

This chain connects TRBV7-8 to TRBJ2-3, with 10 bases aligning to TRBD2. Germline V lookup: CDR1 SGHVS, CDR2 FQNEAQ. V gave up 3 bases and J gave up 5 bases; unmatched junction bases: 20. There are 20 residues in the CDR3. The DNA for the CDR3 is TGTGCCAGCAGCTTCTCCCTTTTTGTAGCGGGAGGAGCGTTCGAAGATACGCAGTATTTT. It encodes CASSFSLFVAGGAFEDTQYF. Combining the CDR3 with reference TRBV7-8 and TRBJ2-3 gives the whole variable domain GAGVSQSPRYKVAKRGQDVALRCDPISGHVSLFWYQQALGQGPEFLTYFQNEAQLDKSGLPSDRFFAERPEGSVSTLKIQRTQQEDSAVYLCASSFSLFVAGGAFEDTQYFGPGTRLTVL.

This clone is a singleton in its sample. V gene TRBV2 combines with J gene TRBJ1-2; 8 bases fit TRBD1. The CDR3 is 13 amino acids. Trimming took 8 bases from V and 5 from J; bases not matched to a gene: 7. Germline CDR1 and CDR2: SNHLY and FYNNEI. The CDR3 nucleotides read TGTGCCAGCGAGGAGGACAGGGATTATGGCTACACCTTC. Protein: CASEEDRDYGYTF.

V and J are TRBV2 and TRBJ1-5, with 9 bases identical to TRBD1. Germline-derived CDR1 and CDR2 are SNHLY and FYNNEI. V gave up 6 bases and J gave up 5 bases; unmatched junction bases: 8. The CDR3 has 15 residues. CDR3 amino acids: CASRLVQGAHQPQHF. The CDR3, as DNA: TGTGCCAGCAGACTCGTACAGGGGGCCCATCAGCCCCAGCATTTT.

V is TRBV19 and J is TRBJ2-1; 11 bases are a match to TRBD1. V lost 5 bases to trimming and J lost 8 bases; unmatched junction nucleotides: 2. This CDR3 is 13 amino acids long. Germline-derived CDR1 and CDR2 are LNHDA and SQIVND (reference sequence). The CDR3 region has the DNA TGTGCCAGTAGTTGGGACAGGGGGTATGAGCAGTTCTTC. The encoded protein is CASSWDRGYEQFF.

V gene TRBV11-2 combines with J gene TRBJ2-7; 7 nucleotides match TRBD1. Germline CDR1 and CDR2: SGHAT and FQNNGV. V shed 1 base, J shed 7 bases, and the junction held 13 bases outside the gene matches. This CDR3 spans 16 amino acids. The CDR3 DNA reads as TGTGCCAGCAGCTTAGCTGCTACGACAGGGAGATGGGAGCAGTACTTC. Translation gives CASSLAATTGRWEQYF.

This rearrangement joins TRBV19 to TRBJ1-2, with D maybe TRBD1 (5 bases). Per germline, CDR1 LNHDA and CDR2 SQIVND (reference sequence). The V end was cut by 5 bases, the J end by 4 bases, with 17 bases between. This CDR3 comprises 15 residues. CDR3 region: CASSPKTQGSYGYTF. CDR3 sequence (DNA): TGTGCCAGTAGTCCAAAGACTCAGGGAAGCTATGGCTACACCTTC.

This chain connects TRBV4-2 to TRBJ2-5; 7 bases match TRBD1. Germline CDR1 is LGHNA and CDR2 is YNFKEQ. Germline trimming cut 4 bases from V and 1 base from J; bases unmatched to any gene: 6. CDR3 size: 15 residues. The CDR3 region has the DNA TGTGCCAGCAGCCCGTCTGGGACAGCCCAAGAGACCCAGTACTTC. It codes for CASSPSGTAQETQYF.

This clone showed up just once. The CDR3 bases are TGTGCCAGCTCACCAATCGCGGTCCGGGACAGGGCCGACCAATTGCCTGGAAACACCATATATTTT. Its protein is CASSPIAVRDRADQLPGNTIYF. The chain carries TRBV18 and TRBJ1-3; 9 bases fit TRBD1. The CDR3 totals 22 residues. From germline, CDR1 is KGHSH and CDR2 LQKENI. V shed 2 bases, J shed 2 bases, and the junction held 22 bases outside the gene matches.

This chain links TRBV4-1 with TRBJ1-4; 7 nucleotides align to TRBD1. The V segment lost 10 bases and the J segment 6 bases; nucleotides outside the gene matches: 11. CDR1 is MGHRA, CDR2 YSYEKL, per germline. CDR3 length: 14 residues. The CDR3 is CATRETGLDEKLFF. In DNA, the CDR3 is TGCGCCACCCGAGAGACAGGGTTGGATGAAAAACTGTTTTTT.

The chain employs TRBV6-1 and TRBJ1-5; no clear D. This CDR3 region has 15 residues. Trimming took 2 bases from V and 9 from J, leaving 17 bases between them. The germline gives CDR1 MNHNS, CDR2 SASEGT. The CDR3 nucleotides read TGTGCCAGCAGTGAATCCCCAGGCCACGGATGGCCCCAGCATTTT. This codes for CASSESPGHGWPQHF.

This clone was detected only a few times. This chain links TRBV3-1 (or the pseudogene TRBV3-2) with TRBJ1-2; 9 nucleotides agree with TRBD1. The CDR3 consists of 12 residues. Germline CDR1 is LGHDT and CDR2 is YNNKEL (reference sequence). J lost 10 bases, V lost 2 bases, and 2 bases had no gene match. As DNA, the CDR3 is TGTGCCAGCAGCCAAAACAGGGGGCTCTACACCTTC. It yields the protein CASSQNRGLYTF.

The count of this clone is one. The CDR3 here is CASSSSSGGRTDTQYF. The CDR3 DNA is TGTGCCAGCAGCTCATCCTCGGGAGGGCGCACAGATACGCAGTATTTT. J is TRBJ2-3 and V is TRBV7-8, with 8 bases lining up with TRBD2. Germline V CDR1 and CDR2: SGHVS, FQNEAQ. The CDR3 spans 16 residues. V lost 4 bases, J lost 1 base, and 7 bases stayed unmatched. The whole variable domain, remainder taken from reference TRBV7-8 and TRBJ2-3, is GAGVSQSPRYKVAKRGQDVALRCDPISGHVSLFWYQQALGQGPEFLTYFQNEAQLDKSGLPSDRFFAERPEGSVSTLKIQRTQQEDSAVYLCASSSSSGGRTDTQYFGPGTRLTVL.

The chain combines TRBV6-5 with TRBJ1-1; perhaps TRBD1 as D (6 bases). Germline CDR1 MNHEY, CDR2 SVGAGI. CDR3 size: 13 residues. Trimming removed 6 bases at V and 4 bases at J, with 12 bases between. The CDR3 DNA is TGTGCCAGCAGACCGGGACACGGCACTGAAGCTTTCTTT. Its protein is CASRPGHGTEAFF.

The chain uses TRBV9 and TRBJ2-1, with D perhaps TRBD2 (6 bases). CDR1 is SGDLS, CDR2 YYNGEE, per germline. Trimming left V 3 bases short and J 3 bases short, with 13 bases between. This CDR3 has 15 amino acids. The CDR3 region is CASSGRLGGYNEQFF. The CDR3 DNA reads as TGTGCCAGCAGCGGCCGACTAGGTGGCTACAATGAGCAGTTCTTC. Variable domain in full (rest from reference TRBV9 and TRBJ2-1): DSGVTQTPKHLITATGQRVTLRCSPRSGDLSVYWYQQSLDQGLQFLIQYYNGEERAKGNILERFSAQQFPDLHSELNLSSLELGDSALYFCASSGRLGGYNEQFFGPGTRLTVL.